This T cell receptor beta chain was captured by sequencing in a study of T cells in Graves' hyperthyroidism and ophthalmopathy. Study-wide points: Blood held most thyroid clonotypes expanded above 0.001 frequency. The model identified upcoming ophthalmopathy a median approximately six months ahead of onset.

Note on this clonotype: Antigen unknown. This may come from a read error, since a much larger clone is one base off.

Diagnoses used clinical symptoms, serum thyroxine and TRAb, thyroid ultrasound and orbital computed tomography. From RNA transcripts, TCR beta CDR3 regions were amplified. HTBI primers were the set used in a first-round RT-PCR of the TCR CDR3. Via MiXCR, TCRdb re-called the multiplex PCR reads, giving one row per CDR3 protein. The top ten hold 7% to 9% of the sample, which has around 300,000 distinct CDR3 sequences, roughly an eighth seen once. Material for sequencing was blood. This TCR was recovered from a woman aged 40 to 55 with Graves' hyperthyroidism.

CDR3 sequence reads: CATSGSDWWSYNEQFF. CDR3 in DNA: TGTGCCACCAGTGGCTCCGACTGGTGGTCCTACAATGAGCAGTTCTTC. The chain couples TRBV24-1 to TRBJ2-1; D gene ambiguous. There are 16 residues in the CDR3. The V end was cut by 5 bases, the J end by 1 base, with 14 bases between. Germline V gene data show CDR1 as KGHDR and CDR2 as SFDVKD.